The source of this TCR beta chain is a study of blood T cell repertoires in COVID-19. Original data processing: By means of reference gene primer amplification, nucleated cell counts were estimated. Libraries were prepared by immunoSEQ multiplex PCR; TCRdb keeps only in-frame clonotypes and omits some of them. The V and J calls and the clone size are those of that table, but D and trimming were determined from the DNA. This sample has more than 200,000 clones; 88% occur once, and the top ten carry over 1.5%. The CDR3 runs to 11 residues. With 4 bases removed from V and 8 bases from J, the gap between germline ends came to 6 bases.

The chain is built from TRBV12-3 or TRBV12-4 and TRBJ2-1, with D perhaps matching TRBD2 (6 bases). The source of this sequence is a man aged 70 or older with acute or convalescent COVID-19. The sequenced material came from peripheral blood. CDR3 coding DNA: TGTGCCAGCAGTTGGGGGGATGAGCAGTTCTTC. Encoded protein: CASSWGDEQFF.